This TCR beta chain was documented in a study of blood T cell repertoires in COVID-19. Study-wide background: The samples span acute and convalescent COVID-19 from the United States, Italy and Spain. The analysed material was cDNA or gDNA that came from T cells, B-cell-depleted T cells, or PBMCs.

This clone appeared a single time. Under the authors' procedure: It was from reference gene primer amplification that nucleated cell counts were estimated. Profiled with immunoSEQ multiplex PCR; TCRdb holds only in-frame clones, not every one. V and J calls and clone size follow that table, whereas D and trimming were derived from the DNA. Among 100,000 or so clones, about nine tenths were seen once, and the ten largest hold around 1%. Germline V CDR1 and CDR2: SNHLY, FYNNEI. The germline V and J ends were trimmed by 8 bases and 4 bases, with 14 bases remaining between them. CDR3 length: 13 residues. J is TRBJ1-2 and V is TRBV2, with D tentatively TRBD1 (5 bases). The sequence derives from a man aged 55-75 years with acute or convalescent COVID-19. Material: peripheral blood. CDR3 sequence: CASRPDRAYGYTF. The CDR3 DNA is TGTGCCAGCCGTCCCGACAGAGCCTATGGCTACACCTTC. The full variable domain, its missing parts supplied by reference TRBV2 and TRBJ1-2, is EPEVTQTPSHQVTQMGQEVILRCVPISNHLYFYWYRQILGQKVEFLVSFYNNEISEKSEIFDDQFSVERPDGSNFTLKIRSTKLEDSAMYFCASRPDRAYGYTFGSGTRLTVV.